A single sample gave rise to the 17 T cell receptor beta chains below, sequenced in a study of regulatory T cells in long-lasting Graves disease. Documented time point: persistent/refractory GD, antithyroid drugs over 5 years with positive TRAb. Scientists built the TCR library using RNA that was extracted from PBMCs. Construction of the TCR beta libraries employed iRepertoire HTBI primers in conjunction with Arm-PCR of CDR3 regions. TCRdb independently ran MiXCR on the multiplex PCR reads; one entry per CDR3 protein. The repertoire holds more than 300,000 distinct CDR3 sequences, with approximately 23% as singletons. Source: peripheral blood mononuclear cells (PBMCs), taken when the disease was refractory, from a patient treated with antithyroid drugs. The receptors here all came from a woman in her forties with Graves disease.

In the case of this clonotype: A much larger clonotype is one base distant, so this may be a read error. As DNA, the CDR3 is TGTGCCAGCAGCTTAGGACGGGGGATGGGTGTCTACGAGCAGTACTTC. It translates to CASSLGRGMGVYEQYF. The chain employs TRBV11-1 and TRBJ2-7, with a tentative D call TRBD2 (6 bases). This CDR3 has 16 residues. V lost 1 base and J lost 3, with 16 bases in between. Germline assignment: CDR1 SGHAT and CDR2 FQDESV (reference sequence).

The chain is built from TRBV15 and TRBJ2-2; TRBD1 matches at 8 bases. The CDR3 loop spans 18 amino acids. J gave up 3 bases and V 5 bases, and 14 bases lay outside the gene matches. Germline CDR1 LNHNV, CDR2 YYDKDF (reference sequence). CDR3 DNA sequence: TGTGCCACCAGCGGAGGTCAGAGACAGGGGCCTTACACCGGGGAGCTGTTTTTT. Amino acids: CATSGGQRQGPYTGELFF. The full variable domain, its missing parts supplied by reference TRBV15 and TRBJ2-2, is DAMVIQNPRYQVTQFGKPVTLSCSQTLNHNVMYWYQQKSSQAPKLLFHYYDKDFNNEADTPDNFQSRRPNTSFCFLDIRSPGLGDTAMYLCATSGGQRQGPYTGELFFGEGSRLTVL.

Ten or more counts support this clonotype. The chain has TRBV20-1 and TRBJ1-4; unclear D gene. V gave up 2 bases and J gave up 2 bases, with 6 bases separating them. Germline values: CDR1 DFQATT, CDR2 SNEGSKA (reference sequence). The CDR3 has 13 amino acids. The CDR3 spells CSARRNTNEKLFF. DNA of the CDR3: TGCAGTGCTAGAAGAAATACTAATGAAAAACTGTTTTTT.

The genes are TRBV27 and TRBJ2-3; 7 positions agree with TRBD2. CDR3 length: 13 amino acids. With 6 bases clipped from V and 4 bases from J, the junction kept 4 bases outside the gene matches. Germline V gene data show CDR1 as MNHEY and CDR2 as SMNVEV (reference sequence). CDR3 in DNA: TGTGCCAGCAGGGGGGGGACTGCAGATACGCAGTATTTT. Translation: CASRGGTADTQYF.

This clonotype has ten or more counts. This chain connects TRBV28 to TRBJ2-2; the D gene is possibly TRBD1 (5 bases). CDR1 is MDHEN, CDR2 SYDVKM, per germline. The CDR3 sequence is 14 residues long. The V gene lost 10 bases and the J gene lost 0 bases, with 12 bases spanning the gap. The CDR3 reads CATPGRANTGELFF. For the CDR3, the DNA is TGTGCCACCCCCGGCAGGGCGAACACCGGGGAGCTGTTTTTT.

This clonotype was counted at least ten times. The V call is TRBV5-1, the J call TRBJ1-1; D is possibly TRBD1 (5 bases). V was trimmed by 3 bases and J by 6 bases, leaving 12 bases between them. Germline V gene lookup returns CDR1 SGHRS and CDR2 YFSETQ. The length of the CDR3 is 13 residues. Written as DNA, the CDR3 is TGCGCCAGCAGCTATTCAGGGTCCTCTGAAGCTTTCTTT. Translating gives CASSYSGSSEAFF.

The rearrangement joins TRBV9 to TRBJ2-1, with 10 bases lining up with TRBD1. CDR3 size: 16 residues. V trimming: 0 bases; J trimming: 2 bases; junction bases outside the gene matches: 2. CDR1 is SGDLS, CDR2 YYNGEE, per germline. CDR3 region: CASSVGDRGAYNEQFF. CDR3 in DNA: TGTGCCAGCAGCGTAGGGGACAGGGGAGCCTACAATGAGCAGTTCTTC.

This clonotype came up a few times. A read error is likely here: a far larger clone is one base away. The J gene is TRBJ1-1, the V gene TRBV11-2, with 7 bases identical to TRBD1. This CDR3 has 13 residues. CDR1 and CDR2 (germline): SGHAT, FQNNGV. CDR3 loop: CASSFTGDTEALF. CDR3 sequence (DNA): TGTGCCAGCAGCTTTACAGGGGACACTGAAGCTCTCTTT.

CDR3 region: CASSRQIGLVQETQYF. DNA of the CDR3: TGTGCCAGCAGCCGCCAAATCGGACTGGTTCAAGAGACCCAGTACTTC. V gene TRBV7-9 combines with J gene TRBJ2-5, with D perhaps matching TRBD2 (5 bases). This CDR3 region has 16 residues. V was trimmed by 5 bases and J by 2 bases, leaving 18 bases between them. CDR1 SEHNR and CDR2 FQNEAQ come from the germline V gene (reference sequence).

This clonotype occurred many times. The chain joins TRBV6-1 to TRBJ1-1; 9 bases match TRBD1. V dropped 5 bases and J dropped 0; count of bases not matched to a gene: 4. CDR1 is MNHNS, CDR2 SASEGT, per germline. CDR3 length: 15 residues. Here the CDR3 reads CASSPQGALNTEAFF. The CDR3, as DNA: TGTGCCAGCAGTCCACAGGGGGCACTGAACACTGAAGCTTTCTTT.

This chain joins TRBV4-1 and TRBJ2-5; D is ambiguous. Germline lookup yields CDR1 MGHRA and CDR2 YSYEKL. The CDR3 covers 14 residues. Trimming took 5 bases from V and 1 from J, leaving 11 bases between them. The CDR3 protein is CASSSPAFQETQYF. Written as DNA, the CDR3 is TGCGCCAGCAGCTCACCGGCATTCCAAGAGACCCAGTACTTC.

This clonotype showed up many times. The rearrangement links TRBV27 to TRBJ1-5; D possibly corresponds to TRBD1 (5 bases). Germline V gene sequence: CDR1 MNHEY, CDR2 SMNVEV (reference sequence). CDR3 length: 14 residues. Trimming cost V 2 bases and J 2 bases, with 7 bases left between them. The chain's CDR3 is CASSLSRGNQPQHF. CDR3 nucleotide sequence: TGTGCCAGCAGTTTAAGCAGGGGCAATCAGCCCCAGCATTTT.

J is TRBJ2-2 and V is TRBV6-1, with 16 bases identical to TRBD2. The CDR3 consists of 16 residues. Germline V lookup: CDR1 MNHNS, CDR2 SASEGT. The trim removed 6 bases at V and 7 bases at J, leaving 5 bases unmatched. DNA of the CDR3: TGTGCCAGCAGGGGACTAGCGGGAGGGGGTGTCGGGGAGCTGTTTTTT. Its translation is CASRGLAGGGVGELFF.

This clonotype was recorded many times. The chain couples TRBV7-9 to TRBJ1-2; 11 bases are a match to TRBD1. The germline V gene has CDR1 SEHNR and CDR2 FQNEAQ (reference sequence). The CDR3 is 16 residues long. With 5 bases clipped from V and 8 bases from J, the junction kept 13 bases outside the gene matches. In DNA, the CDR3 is TGTGCCAGCAGCGCCTCCTTTGGACAGGGGGCCGAGGGCTACACCTTC. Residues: CASSASFGQGAEGYTF.

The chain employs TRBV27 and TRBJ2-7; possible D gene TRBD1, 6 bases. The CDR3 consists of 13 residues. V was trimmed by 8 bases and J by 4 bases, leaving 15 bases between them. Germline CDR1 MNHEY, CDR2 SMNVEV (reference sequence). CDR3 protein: CASGGSRGYEQYF. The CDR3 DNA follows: TGTGCCAGCGGGGGTTCCAGGGGTTACGAGCAGTACTTC.

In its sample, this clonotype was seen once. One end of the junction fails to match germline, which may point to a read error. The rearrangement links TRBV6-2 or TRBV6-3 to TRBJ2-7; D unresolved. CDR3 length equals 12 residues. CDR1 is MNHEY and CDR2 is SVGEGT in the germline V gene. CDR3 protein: CAISGSSYEQYF. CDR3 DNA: TGTGCCATCAGTGGGTCAAGCTACGAGCAGTACTTC.

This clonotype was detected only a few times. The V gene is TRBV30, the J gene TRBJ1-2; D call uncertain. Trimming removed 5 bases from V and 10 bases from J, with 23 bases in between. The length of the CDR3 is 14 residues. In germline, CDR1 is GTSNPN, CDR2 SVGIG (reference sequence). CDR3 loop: CAWVGGPTPWAYTF. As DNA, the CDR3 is TGTGCCTGGGTCGGCGGACCTACGCCTTGGGCCTACACCTTC. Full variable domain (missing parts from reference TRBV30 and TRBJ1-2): SQTIHQWPATLVQPVGSPLSLECTVEGTSNPNLYWYRQAAGRGLQLLFYSVGIGQISSEVPQNLSASRPQDRQFILSSKKLLLSDSGFYLCAWVGGPTPWAYTFGSGTRLTVV.